Below are 14 T cell receptor beta chains sequenced from a single sample in a study of PD-L1 blockade in urothelial cancer. Sequenced by immunoSEQ multiplex PCR; TCRdb stores in-frame clones only, minus some. The sample lists more than 70,000 clones; approximately 88% were seen once. The sequences come from PBMCs, collected around atezolizumab (anti-PD-L1) treatment. All receptors derive from a man aged 60-69 years with urothelial cancer.

The V gene is TRBV7-3, the J gene TRBJ2-2, with 10 nucleotides matching TRBD2. Germline CDR1 reads SGHTA; CDR2 reads FQGTGA. There are 15 residues in the CDR3. With 2 bases clipped from V and 10 bases from J, the junction kept 7 bases outside the gene matches. The CDR3 loop reads CASSLQASGGQELFF. The CDR3 DNA sequence: TGTGCCAGCAGCTTACAGGCTAGCGGGGGCCAGGAGCTGTTTTTT.

The chain combines TRBV7-3 with TRBJ1-1; a weak D match, TRBD1 (6 bases). Deletions cut 5 bases from V and 0 bases from J, with 7 bases between. The CDR3 is made up of 13 amino acids. Germline V lookup: CDR1 SGHTA, CDR2 FQGTGA. The CDR3 is CASSQGMNTEAFF. Written as DNA, the CDR3 is TGTGCCAGCAGCCAGGGGATGAACACTGAAGCTTTCTTT.

The count of this clone is one. The rearrangement links TRBV28 to TRBJ1-5; 8 nucleotides line up with TRBD1. The CDR3 loop spans 16 amino acids. Germline V lookup: CDR1 MDHEN, CDR2 SYDVKM. V lost 2 bases to trimming and J lost 3 bases; unmatched junction nucleotides: 6. Written as DNA, the CDR3 is TGTGCCAGCAGTTTACTGACAGGGGTAGTCAATCAGCCCCAGCATTTT. Encoded protein: CASSLLTGVVNQPQHF.

The chain carries TRBV29-1 and TRBJ2-7, with a tentative D call TRBD2 (6 bases). The germline gives CDR1 SQVTM, CDR2 ANQGSEA. Trimming removed 1 base from V and 7 bases from J, with 17 bases in between. The CDR3 runs to 14 residues. CDR3 in DNA: TGCAGCGTTGAAGTTCTGGGACTCGCCTGGGAGCAGTACTTC. It encodes CSVEVLGLAWEQYF.

The V and J genes are TRBV28 and TRBJ2-7, with 7 bases fitting TRBD1. The CDR3 covers 15 residues. Losses at the gene ends were 5 bases for V and 5 bases for J; bases not matched to a gene: 12. CDR1 is MDHEN and CDR2 is SYDVKM in the germline V gene. DNA of the CDR3: TGTGCCAGCAGTACTATTGGACAGGTCGGCCACGAGCAGTACTTC. Protein: CASSTIGQVGHEQYF.

The chain recombines TRBV19 with TRBJ2-3, with 12 bases matching TRBD2. V was clipped by 4 bases and J by 4 bases; unmatched bases: 0. CDR1 LNHDA and CDR2 SQIVND come from the germline V gene (reference sequence). The CDR3 is 14 amino acids. CDR3 DNA: TGTGCCAGTAGTAGACTAGCGGGAGCAGATACGCAGTATTTT. Translated: CASSRLAGADTQYF. Variable domain in full (rest from reference TRBV19 and TRBJ2-3): DGGITQSPKYLFRKEGQNVTLSCEQNLNHDAMYWYRQDPGQGLRLIYYSQIVNDFQKGDIAEGYSVSREKKESFPLTVTSAQKNPTAFYLCASSRLAGADTQYFGPGTRLTVL.

The chain combines TRBV5-6 with TRBJ2-4; TRBD2 aligns across 10 bases. V shed 3 bases and J 8 bases; nucleotides not matched to a gene: 11. CDR1 SGHDT and CDR2 YYEEEE come from the germline V gene. The CDR3 is made up of 16 amino acids. The CDR3 reads CASSSGSGRKADIQYF. In nucleotides, the CDR3 is TGTGCCAGCAGCTCGGGTAGCGGGAGGAAGGCGGACATTCAGTACTTC.

The chain has TRBV7-6 and TRBJ2-7, with 8 nucleotides matching TRBD2. V dropped 5 bases and J dropped 4; count of bases not matched to a gene: 1. This CDR3 has 12 amino acids. Germline V lookup: CDR1 SGHVS, CDR2 FNYEAQ. CDR3 nucleotide sequence: TGTGCCAGCAGCGCGGGAGGTTACGAGCAGTACTTC. Protein product: CASSAGGYEQYF.

This rearrangement joins TRBV7-9 to TRBJ2-6, with unresolved D. The CDR3 has 16 residues. Germline values: CDR1 SEHNR, CDR2 FQNEAQ (reference sequence). Trimming removed 5 bases at V and 0 bases at J, with 11 bases between. CDR3 protein: CASSPRQRSGANVLTF. As DNA, the CDR3 is TGTGCCAGCAGCCCCAGACAACGCTCTGGGGCCAACGTCCTGACTTTC.

J is TRBJ1-5 and V is TRBV27; maybe TRBD1 (5 bases). CDR1 is MNHEY and CDR2 is SMNVEV in the germline V gene (reference sequence). Deletions cut 5 bases from V and 2 bases from J, with 19 bases between. This CDR3 spans 17 amino acids. The CDR3: CASSRRGEVSGNQPQHF. CDR3 DNA sequence: TGTGCCAGCAGTCGGCGAGGGGAGGTTTCTGGCAATCAGCCCCAGCATTTT.

V gene TRBV4-1 combines with J gene TRBJ2-2, with D perhaps matching TRBD2 (5 bases). The CDR3 extends over 16 amino acids. Per germline, CDR1 MGHRA and CDR2 YSYEKL. V shed 4 bases and J shed 5 bases, with 17 bases lying between them. CDR3 nucleotides: TGCGCCAGCAGCCCCCCCCTGTCCGAGGGAACCGGGGAGCTGTTTTTT. It translates to CASSPPLSEGTGELFF.

The rearrangement joins TRBV7-9 to TRBJ1-2; D might be TRBD1 (6 bases). Germline V CDR1 and CDR2: SEHNR, FQNEAQ (reference sequence). The CDR3 consists of 15 residues. V gave up 5 bases and J gave up 4 bases, with 17 bases separating them. The CDR3 sequence: CASSRGGAQIYGYTF. CDR3 bases: TGTGCCAGCAGCCGAGGGGGGGCGCAGATCTATGGCTACACCTTC.

The V call is TRBV11-1, the J call TRBJ2-3; 7 positions agree with TRBD2. The CDR3 extends over 16 amino acids. Looked up from germline, CDR1 is SGHAT and CDR2 is FQDESV (reference sequence). With V trimmed by 3 bases and J by 1 base, 7 bases remained unmatched. The CDR3 DNA follows: TGTGCCAGCAGCTTGGGAGGCGGGGGTCGCACAGATACGCAGTATTTT. It specifies CASSLGGGGRTDTQYF.

The rearrangement uses TRBV7-9 and TRBJ2-3, with 8 positions matching TRBD2. The CDR3 spans 15 residues. Germline V gives CDR1 SEHNR, CDR2 FQNEAQ (reference sequence). The V gene end was trimmed by 6 bases and the J gene end by 2 bases; junction bases not matched to a gene: 7. CDR3 DNA: TGTGCCAGCAGTTTTAGCGGGGCCAACACAGATACGCAGTATTTT. Translation gives CASSFSGANTDTQYF.